A single sample gave rise to the 28 T cell receptor beta chains below, sequenced in a study of CD8 T cells in Susac syndrome. A quantity of about 0.5 to 1 ug RNA underwent reverse transcription using random hexamers. TCRdb processed the immunoSEQ multiplex PCR reads anew with MiXCR; each CDR3 protein has one entry. The sample shows about 120,000 distinct CDR3 sequences, roughly 95% of them seen only once. Sequencing input: CD4+ T cells from PBMCs. All receptors derive from a human donor with Susac syndrome.

V usage is TRBV29-1 and J usage is TRBJ2-5, with a tentative D call TRBD2 (6 bases). The CDR3 length is 13 residues. The germline V gene encodes CDR1 SQVTM and CDR2 ANQGSEA. V was shortened by 2 bases and J by 5 bases, with 12 bases between the two germline ends. In DNA, the CDR3 is TGCAGCGTTGAATCCGGGAGACGGGAGACCCAGTACTTC. Amino acids: CSVESGRRETQYF.

The CDR3 protein is CSVVGQGGTEAFF. The CDR3 DNA reads TGCAGCGTCGTAGGACAGGGTGGCACTGAAGCTTTCTTT. This chain uses TRBV29-1 with TRBJ1-1, with 8 positions matching TRBD1. This CDR3 has 13 residues. V gave up 6 bases and J gave up 4 bases; unmatched junction bases: 7. Germline V gene lookup returns CDR1 SQVTM and CDR2 ANQGSEA.

This chain uses TRBV14 with TRBJ2-7; D unclear. Germline CDR1 is SGHDN and CDR2 is FVKESK. CDR3 length: 13 amino acids. With 3 bases removed from V and 1 base from J, the gap between germline ends came to 7 bases. CDR3 residues: CASSHIWSYEQYF. Written as DNA, the CDR3 is TGTGCCAGCAGCCATATCTGGTCCTACGAGCAGTACTTC.

This clonotype was recorded only once. The chain recombines TRBV9 with TRBJ2-3; 12 bases are shared with TRBD2. The CDR3 length is 16 residues. V trimming: 0 bases; J trimming: 3 bases; junction bases outside the gene matches: 2. The germline V gene has CDR1 SGDLS and CDR2 YYNGEE. The CDR3 loop reads CASSVASGRVTDTQYF. The CDR3, as DNA: TGTGCCAGCAGCGTAGCTAGCGGGAGGGTAACAGATACGCAGTATTTT.

The rearrangement uses TRBV3-1 and TRBJ2-7; no reliable D call. Between the trimmed V and J ends, which lost 0 bases and 2 bases, there was a span of 5 bases. CDR3 length: 13 residues. Germline CDR1 reads LGHDT; CDR2 reads YNNKEL (reference sequence). The CDR3 DNA sequence: TGTGCCAGCAGCCAAGATGGGGCCTACGAGCAGTACTTC. This gives the protein CASSQDGAYEQYF.

With regard to this clonotype: An end of the junction differs from the germline gene, which may be a read error. This chain links TRBV7-9 with TRBJ2-7, with D perhaps TRBD2 (7 bases). Germline CDR1 reads SEHNR; CDR2 reads FQNEAQ (reference sequence). The CDR3 sequence is 15 residues long. CDR3 DNA sequence: TGTGCCAGCAGCCCCGACCGGGGGCTAGCGGAGGGACCTAACTTC. It codes for CASSPDRGLAEGPNF.

To note about this clonotype: A junction boundary mismatches the germline segment, possibly from a read error. The rearrangement links TRBV7-7 to TRBJ2-7, with D maybe TRBD2 (6 bases). CDR1 and CDR2 (germline): SSHAT, FNYEAQ (reference sequence). This CDR3 region has 15 residues. DNA for the CDR3: TGTGCTAGCAGCTTAGCGGAGGGTGTGACTTACGAGCAGTACTTC. This codes for CASSLAEGVTYEQYF.

This clonotype came up once. V gene TRBV18 combines with J gene TRBJ1-3; D is uncertain. This CDR3 has 15 residues. The V gene lost 3 bases and the J gene lost 0 bases, with 9 bases spanning the gap. From germline, CDR1 is KGHSH and CDR2 LQKENI. The CDR3 is CASSPRLDSGNTIYF. The CDR3 region has the DNA TGTGCCAGCTCACCCCGACTTGACTCTGGAAACACCATATATTTT.

This chain joins TRBV5-1 and TRBJ2-6; D is unclear. Germline-derived CDR1 and CDR2 are SGHRS and YFSETQ. The CDR3 contains 15 residues. V gave up 4 bases and J gave up 2 bases, with 10 bases separating them. CDR3 loop: CASSVLGTGANVLTF. Written as DNA, the CDR3 is TGCGCCAGCAGCGTCCTAGGCACTGGGGCCAACGTCCTGACTTTC. Full variable domain (outside the CDR3, taken from reference TRBV5-1 and TRBJ2-6): KAGVTQTPRYLIKTRGQQVTLSCSPISGHRSVSWYQQTPGQGLQFLFEYFSETQRNKGNFPGRFSGRQFSNSRSEMNVSTLELGDSALYLCASSVLGTGANVLTFGAGSRLTVL.

This clonotype came up once. The chain employs TRBV12-3 or TRBV12-4 and TRBJ2-1; D perhaps matches TRBD2 (6 bases). This CDR3 is built from 14 residues. Trimming cost V 6 bases and J 6 bases, with 15 bases left between them. For the CDR3, the DNA is TGTGCCAGCAGCCGGGACCGGGGGTCCAATGAGCAGTTCTTC. Protein: CASSRDRGSNEQFF.

The chain carries TRBV28 and TRBJ2-3; maybe TRBD1 (6 bases). Germline assignment: CDR1 MDHEN and CDR2 SYDVKM. Trimming removed 8 bases from V and 4 bases from J, with 13 bases in between. CDR3 length: 13 residues. In DNA form, the CDR3 reads TGTGCCAGCCTCAGGGGTGGGTCAGATACGCAGTATTTT. Protein product: CASLRGGSDTQYF.

The chain employs TRBV2 and TRBJ2-5, with D possibly being TRBD2 (6 bases). The CDR3 spans 13 residues. Germline CDR1 reads SNHLY; CDR2 reads FYNNEI. Trimming pared 7 bases from V and 2 bases from J, leaving 11 bases between. CDR3 coding DNA: TGTGCCAGCATTGGGACTCCACAAGAGACCCAGTACTTC. This sequence encodes CASIGTPQETQYF.

This chain links TRBV10-3 with TRBJ1-2; 7 nucleotides align to TRBD1. The CDR3 has 13 residues. Trimming at V came to 6 bases and at J to 4 bases, leaving 5 bases not matched to a gene. In germline, CDR1 is ENHRY, CDR2 SYGVKD. The CDR3, as DNA: TGTGCCATCAGCGAGGACAGGACCTATGGCTACACCTTC. Residues: CAISEDRTYGYTF.

The chain combines TRBV20-1 with TRBJ2-3; the D gene could be TRBD1 or TRBD2 (5 bases each). V dropped 6 bases and J dropped 0 bases, with 13 bases sitting between them. CDR3 length: 14 residues. Germline lookup yields CDR1 DFQATT and CDR2 SNEGSKA (reference sequence). The DNA of the CDR3 is TGCAGTGCCCTCGGGGCGGTTAGCACAGATACGCAGTATTTT. As protein: CSALGAVSTDTQYF.

This clonotype appeared once. The chain links TRBV20-1 to TRBJ2-1; tentatively, D is TRBD2 (6 bases). V was cut by 3 bases and J by 5 bases, with 14 bases left in between. Germline V gives CDR1 DFQATT, CDR2 SNEGSKA (reference sequence). The CDR3 runs 14 residues. The chain's CDR3 is CSASGSHGNNEQFF. CDR3 DNA sequence: TGCAGTGCTAGCGGGAGCCATGGGAACAATGAGCAGTTCTTC.

The DNA of the CDR3 is TGTGCCAGCAGCCAAGGAAACGGGAGGAGGACAGATACGCAGTATTTT. It codes for CASSQGNGRRTDTQYF. The chain carries TRBV3-1 and TRBJ2-3; 7 bases fit TRBD2. The CDR3 runs 16 residues. Germline V gene lookup returns CDR1 LGHDT and CDR2 YNNKEL (reference sequence). V was pared by 1 base and J by 3 bases, with 7 bases of the junction left unmatched.

The rearrangement joins TRBV7-2 to TRBJ2-5; 8 bases match TRBD2. Germline lookup yields CDR1 SGHTA and CDR2 FQGNSA. V trimming: 10 bases; J trimming: 5 bases; junction bases outside the gene matches: 12. The CDR3 contains 14 residues. CDR3 nucleotide sequence: TGTGCCACCCGAGGAGCGGGAGTGTGGGAGACCCAGTACTTC. It translates to CATRGAGVWETQYF.

This chain joins TRBV5-1 and TRBJ1-2, with D uncertain. This CDR3 is 15 amino acids long. With 4 bases removed from V and 3 bases from J, the gap between germline ends came to 16 bases. From germline, CDR1 is SGHRS and CDR2 YFSETQ. The CDR3 sequence: CASSLSKGLDYGYTF. The CDR3 nucleotides are TGCGCCAGCAGCCTAAGTAAAGGGTTAGACTATGGCTACACCTTC.

The chain uses TRBV28 and TRBJ2-4, with D possibly called TRBD1 or TRBD2 (6 bases each). Germline V lookup: CDR1 MDHEN, CDR2 SYDVKM. The CDR3 loop spans 16 amino acids. The ends were cut back, 3 bases at V and 0 bases at J, with 12 bases in the middle. The CDR3 loop is CASSFPGALAKNIQYF. For the CDR3, the DNA is TGTGCCAGCAGTTTTCCGGGGGCGCTAGCCAAAAACATTCAGTACTTC.

In its sample, this clonotype was seen once. This chain connects TRBV28 to TRBJ2-5; tentatively, D is TRBD1 or TRBD2 (5 bases each). V lost 5 bases, J lost 4 bases, and 17 bases lay in between. The CDR3 sequence is 15 residues long. The germline V gene encodes CDR1 MDHEN and CDR2 SYDVKM. CDR3 protein: CASSTPAGSGETQYF. In DNA, the CDR3 is TGTGCCAGCAGTACCCCCGCAGGGAGCGGAGAGACCCAGTACTTC. Together with reference TRBV28 and TRBJ2-5, the CDR3 gives the full variable domain: DVKVTQSSRYLVKRTGEKVFLECVQDMDHENMFWYRQDPGLGLRLIYFSYDVKMKEKGDIPEGYSVSREKKERFSLILESASTNQTSMYLCASSTPAGSGETQYFGPGTRLLVL.

The V call is TRBV3-1, the J call TRBJ2-1; maybe TRBD2 (5 bases). The CDR3 length is 16 residues. Per germline, CDR1 LGHDT and CDR2 YNNKEL (reference sequence). Trimming removed 3 bases at V and 4 bases at J, with 16 bases between. CDR3: CASSHPGQRLYNEQFF. The CDR3, as DNA: TGTGCCAGCAGCCACCCAGGCCAGCGGCTATACAATGAGCAGTTCTTC.

This rearrangement joins TRBV20-1 to TRBJ1-2; 7 bases are a match to TRBD1. V trimming: 6 bases; J trimming: 1 base; junction bases outside the gene matches: 8. The CDR3 runs to 14 residues. CDR1 is DFQATT and CDR2 is SNEGSKA in the germline V gene (reference sequence). As DNA, the CDR3 is TGCAGTGCCACCGGGACAGTCAATAACTATGGCTACACCTTC. Residues: CSATGTVNNYGYTF.

This chain joins TRBV6-5 and TRBJ2-1, with D possibly matching TRBD1 (5 bases). CDR1 and CDR2 from the germline V gene are MNHEY and SVGAGI. Trimming stripped 5 bases from V and 6 bases from J, with 17 bases between. This CDR3 has 15 residues. The DNA for the CDR3 is TGTGCCAGCAGTCCTCGAGCAGGGCTTCTCAATGAGCAGTTCTTC. This codes for CASSPRAGLLNEQFF.

The chain carries TRBV28 and TRBJ1-5; the D gene is possibly TRBD1 (6 bases). CDR1 and CDR2 from the germline V gene are MDHEN and SYDVKM. V lost 5 bases to trimming and J lost 5 bases, with 19 bases between them. This CDR3 has 16 residues. The CDR3 nucleotides are TGTGCCAGCAGTCGATTCCAGGGGCTTCTACATCAGCCCCAGCATTTT. Translating gives CASSRFQGLLHQPQHF.

The CDR3 DNA reads TGTGCCAGCAGCGTAGTGGGGGGATCTGGGGCCAACGTCCTGACTTTC. Protein: CASSVVGGSGANVLTF. The chain is built from TRBV9 and TRBJ2-6; a weak D match, TRBD2 (6 bases). This CDR3 is built from 16 residues. Per the germline V gene, CDR1 is SGDLS and CDR2 is YYNGEE. V was shortened by 0 bases and J by 1 base, with 8 bases between the two germline ends.

This chain joins TRBV6-2 or TRBV6-3 and TRBJ2-7; D possibly corresponds to TRBD2 (5 bases). The CDR3 consists of 14 residues. Germline V gene lookup returns CDR1 MNHEY and CDR2 SVGEGT. V gave up 2 bases and J gave up 7 bases, with 15 bases separating them. The chain's CDR3 is CASSYTGSTVEQYF. CDR3 coding DNA: TGTGCCAGCAGTTACACGGGATCGACCGTTGAGCAGTACTTC.

The chain is built from TRBV7-9 and TRBJ2-6; D is perhaps TRBD2 (5 bases). The ends were cut back, 5 bases at V and 2 bases at J, with 10 bases in the middle. CDR3 length: 15 amino acids. CDR1 is SEHNR and CDR2 is FQNEAQ in the germline V gene (reference sequence). CDR3 DNA sequence: TGTGCCAGCAGCCCGGACTTCGCTGGGGCCAACGTCCTGACTTTC. Amino acid sequence: CASSPDFAGANVLTF.

The DNA of the CDR3 is TGTGCCATCGGTGGGGGACAGAGCACAGATACGCAGTATTTT. This codes for CAIGGGQSTDTQYF. The rearrangement uses TRBV10-3 and TRBJ2-3; 7 bases are shared with TRBD1. The germline V gene has CDR1 ENHRY and CDR2 SYGVKD. The CDR3 covers 14 residues. After removal of 8 bases from V and 0 bases from J, the junction contained 5 bases not matched to a gene.